A single sample is the source of the 3 T cell receptor beta chains below, sequenced in a study of T cell responses to AZD1222 COVID-19 vaccine. Data came from immunoSEQ multiplex PCR; TCRdb stores just in-frame clones and leaves some out. The sample yields roughly 130,000 clones, roughly 87% seen once. The sequences come from peripheral blood, collected on day 0 of AZD1222 vaccination. The receptors were gathered from an adult in good health.

The rearrangement uses TRBV27 and TRBJ2-5; possibly TRBD1 for D (6 bases). This CDR3 is 14 amino acids long. Germline assignment: CDR1 MNHEY and CDR2 SMNVEV (reference sequence). Trimming pared 3 bases from V and 7 bases from J, leaving 15 bases between. The CDR3 sequence is CASSFRDTARTQYF. The CDR3 DNA reads TGTGCCAGCAGTTTTCGGGACACCGCGCGGACCCAGTACTTC.

This clone has a handful of counts. The chain carries TRBV6-4 and TRBJ1-1, with D possibly TRBD1 on 5 matching bases. Germline lookup yields CDR1 MRHNA and CDR2 SNTAGT. Trimming left V 2 bases short and J 2 bases short, with 6 bases between. The CDR3 is 13 amino acids. The CDR3 is CASSDRDNTEAFF. The CDR3 bases are TGTGCCAGCAGTGACCGGGACAACACTGAAGCTTTCTTT.

This chain connects TRBV21-1 to TRBJ1-5. TRBV21-1 is a documented pseudogene. CDR3 length: 15 amino acids. CDR3 residues: CASSKYVPNNQPQHF. Written as DNA, the CDR3 is TGTGCCAGCAGCAAATACGTACCCAACAATCAGCCCCAGCATTTT.